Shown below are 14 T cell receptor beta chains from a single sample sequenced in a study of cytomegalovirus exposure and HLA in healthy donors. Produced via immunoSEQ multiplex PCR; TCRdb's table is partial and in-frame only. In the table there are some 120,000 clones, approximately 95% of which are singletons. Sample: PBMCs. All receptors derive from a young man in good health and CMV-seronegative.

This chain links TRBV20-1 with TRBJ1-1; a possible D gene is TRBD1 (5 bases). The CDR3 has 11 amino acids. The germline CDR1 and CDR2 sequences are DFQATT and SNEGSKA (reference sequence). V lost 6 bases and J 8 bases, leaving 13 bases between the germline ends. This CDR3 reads CSAHGNREAFF. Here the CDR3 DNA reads TGCAGTGCGCACGGTAACAGGGAAGCTTTCTTT.

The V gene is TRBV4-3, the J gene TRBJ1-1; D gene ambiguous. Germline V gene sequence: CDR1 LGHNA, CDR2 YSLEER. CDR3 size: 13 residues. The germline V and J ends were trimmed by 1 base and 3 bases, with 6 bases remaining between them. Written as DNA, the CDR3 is TGCGCCAGCAGCCAAGTGGCTTACACTGAAGCTTTCTTT. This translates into CASSQVAYTEAFF.

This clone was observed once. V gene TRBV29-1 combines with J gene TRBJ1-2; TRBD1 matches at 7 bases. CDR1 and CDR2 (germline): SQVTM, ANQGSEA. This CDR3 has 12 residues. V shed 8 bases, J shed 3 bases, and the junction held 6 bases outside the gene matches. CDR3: CSIGGGYYGYTF. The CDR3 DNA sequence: TGCAGCATCGGAGGGGGCTACTATGGCTACACCTTC. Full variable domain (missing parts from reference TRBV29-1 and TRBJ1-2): SAVISQKPSRDICQRGTSLTIQCQVDSQVTMMFWYRQQPGQSLTLIATANQGSEATYESGFVIDKFPISRPNLTFSTLTVSNMSPEDSSIYLCSIGGGYYGYTFGSGTRLTVV.

The CDR3 reads CATSPARSADTQYF. CDR3 bases: TGTGCCACCAGTCCTGCCCGTAGCGCAGATACGCAGTATTTT. This chain joins TRBV15 and TRBJ2-3; possibly TRBD2 for D (5 bases). CDR1 and CDR2 (germline): LNHNV, YYDKDF (reference sequence). This CDR3 comprises 14 residues. Trimming shortened V by 6 bases and J by 4 bases, and 14 bases separated the two germline ends.

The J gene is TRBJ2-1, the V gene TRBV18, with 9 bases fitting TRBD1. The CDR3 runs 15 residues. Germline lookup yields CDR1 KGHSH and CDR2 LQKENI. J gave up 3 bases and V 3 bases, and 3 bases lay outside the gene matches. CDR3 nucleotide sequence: TGTGCCAGCTCACCCGGGACAGGGCTCTACAATGAGCAGTTCTTC. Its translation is CASSPGTGLYNEQFF.

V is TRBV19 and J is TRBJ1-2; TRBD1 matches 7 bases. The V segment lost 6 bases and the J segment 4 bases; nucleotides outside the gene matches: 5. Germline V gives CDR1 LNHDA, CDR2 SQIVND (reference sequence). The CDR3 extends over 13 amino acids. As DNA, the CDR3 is TGTGCCAGTAGCGGACAGGATATCTATGGCTACACCTTC. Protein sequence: CASSGQDIYGYTF.

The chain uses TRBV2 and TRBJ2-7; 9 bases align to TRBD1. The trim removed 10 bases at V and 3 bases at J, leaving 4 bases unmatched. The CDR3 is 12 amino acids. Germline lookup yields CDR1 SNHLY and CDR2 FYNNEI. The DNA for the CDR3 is TGTGCCACCCAGACAGGGGGCTACGAGCAGTACTTC. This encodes CATQTGGYEQYF.

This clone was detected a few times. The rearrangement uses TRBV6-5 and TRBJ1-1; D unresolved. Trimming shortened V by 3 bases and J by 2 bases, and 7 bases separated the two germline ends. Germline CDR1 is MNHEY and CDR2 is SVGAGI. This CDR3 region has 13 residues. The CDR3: CASSYGGNTEAFF. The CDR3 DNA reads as TGTGCCAGCAGTTATGGAGGCAACACTGAAGCTTTCTTT.

The CDR3 bases are TGTGCCAGCAGTAGCTGGACACCGACTCGTGTTGAGCAGTACTTC. It specifies CASSSWTPTRVEQYF. The chain is built from TRBV2 and TRBJ2-7; perhaps TRBD1 as D (5 bases). Germline V gene data show CDR1 as SNHLY and CDR2 as FYNNEI. The CDR3 totals 15 residues. Trimming cost V 5 bases and J 7 bases, with 21 bases left between them.

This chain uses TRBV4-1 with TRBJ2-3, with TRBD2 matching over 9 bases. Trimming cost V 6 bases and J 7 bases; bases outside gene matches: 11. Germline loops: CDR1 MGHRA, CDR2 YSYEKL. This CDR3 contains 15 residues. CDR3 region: CASSMSGSGGNTQYF. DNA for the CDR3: TGCGCCAGCAGTATGAGCGGGAGCGGGGGGAATACGCAGTATTTT.

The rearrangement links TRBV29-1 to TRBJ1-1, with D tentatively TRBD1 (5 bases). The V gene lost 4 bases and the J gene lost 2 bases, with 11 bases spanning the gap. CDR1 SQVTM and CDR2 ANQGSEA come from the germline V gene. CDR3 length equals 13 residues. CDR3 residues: CSVVRQLNTEAFF. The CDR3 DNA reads TGCAGCGTTGTGCGACAGCTTAACACTGAAGCTTTCTTT.

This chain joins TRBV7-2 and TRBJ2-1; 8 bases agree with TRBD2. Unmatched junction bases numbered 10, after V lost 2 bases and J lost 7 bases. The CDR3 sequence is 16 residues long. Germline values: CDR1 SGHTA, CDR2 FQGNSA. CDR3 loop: CASSLSGSSVANEQFF. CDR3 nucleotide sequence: TGTGCCAGCAGCTTAAGCGGGAGTTCAGTGGCGAATGAGCAGTTCTTC.

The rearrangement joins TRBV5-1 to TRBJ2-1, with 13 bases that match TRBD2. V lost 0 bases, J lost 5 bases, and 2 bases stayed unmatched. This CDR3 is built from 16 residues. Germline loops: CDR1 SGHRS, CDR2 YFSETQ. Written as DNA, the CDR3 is TGCGCCAGCAGCTTGGGGGGACTAGCGGGAAACAATGAGCAGTTCTTC. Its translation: CASSLGGLAGNNEQFF.

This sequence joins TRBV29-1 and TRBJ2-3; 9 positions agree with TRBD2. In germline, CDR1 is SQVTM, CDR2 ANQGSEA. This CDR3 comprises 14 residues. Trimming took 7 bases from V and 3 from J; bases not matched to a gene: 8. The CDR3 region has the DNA TGCAGCGGGGGTTTAGCGGGAGCAACAGATACGCAGTATTTT. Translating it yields CSGGLAGATDTQYF.